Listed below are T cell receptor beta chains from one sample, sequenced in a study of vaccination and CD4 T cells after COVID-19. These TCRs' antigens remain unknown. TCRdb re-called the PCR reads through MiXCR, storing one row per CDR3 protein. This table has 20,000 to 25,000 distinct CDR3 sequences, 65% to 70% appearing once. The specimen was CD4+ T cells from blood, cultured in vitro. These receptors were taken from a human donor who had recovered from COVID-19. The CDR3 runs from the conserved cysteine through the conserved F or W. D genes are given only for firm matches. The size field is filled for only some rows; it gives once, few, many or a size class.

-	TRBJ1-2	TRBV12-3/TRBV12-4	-	CASSLGTNYGYTF	TGTGCCAGCAGTTTAGGGACTAACTATGGCTACACCTTC
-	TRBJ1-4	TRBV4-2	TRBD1	CASSQDEQGGEKLFF	TGTGCCAGCAGCCAAGATGAACAGGGGGGGGAAAAACTGTTTTTT
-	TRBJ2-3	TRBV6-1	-	CASSFDTGEVIHF	TGTGCCAGCAGCTTCGATACAGGGGAGGTTATTCATTTT
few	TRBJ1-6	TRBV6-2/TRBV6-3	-	CASSYDTVRSSSPLHF	TGTGCCAGCAGTTACGACACGGTGCGCTCTAGTTCACCCCTCCACTTT
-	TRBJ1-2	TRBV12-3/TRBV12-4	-	CASSLSAQPRGGYTF	TGTGCCAGCAGTTTGAGCGCTCAGCCTCGCGGCGGCTACACCTTC
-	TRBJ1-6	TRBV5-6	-	CASSLGVTANSPLHF	TGTGCCAGCAGCTTGGGGGTGACTGCTAATTCACCCCTCCACTTT
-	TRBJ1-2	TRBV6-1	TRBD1	CASRWDRGNYGYTF	TGTGCCAGCAGATGGGACAGGGGGAACTATGGCTACACCTTC
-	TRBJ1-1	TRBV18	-	CASSSSTYTEAFF	TGTGCCAGCTCATCAAGCACGTACACTGAAGCTTTCTTT
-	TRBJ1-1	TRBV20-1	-	CSASGNIGTEAFF	TGCAGTGCTAGTGGGAATATAGGCACTGAAGCTTTCTTT
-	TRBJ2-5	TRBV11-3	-	CASSLEFETQYF	TGTGCCAGCAGCTTAGAATTCGAGACCCAGTACTTC
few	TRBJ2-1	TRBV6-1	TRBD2	CASSEVAGAHNEQFF	TGTGCCAGCAGTGAAGTAGCGGGGGCCCACAATGAGCAGTTCTTC
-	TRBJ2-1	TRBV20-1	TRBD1	CSANRGVNNEQFF	TGCAGTGCTAACAGGGGGGTCAACAATGAGCAGTTCTTC
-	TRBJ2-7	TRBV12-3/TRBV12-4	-	CASSSGRTVQSSYEQYF	TGTGCCAGCAGTTCGGGCAGGACAGTGCAGAGCTCCTACGAGCAGTACTTC
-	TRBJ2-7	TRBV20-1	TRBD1	CSARPGTGDLDEQYF	TGCAGTGCTAGACCCGGGACAGGGGACTTGGACGAGCAGTACTTC
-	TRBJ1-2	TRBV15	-	CATSLYQGANYGYTF	TGTGCCACCAGCTTGTATCAGGGTGCTAACTATGGCTACACCTTC
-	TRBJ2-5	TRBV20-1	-	CSARPHSETQYF	TGCAGTGCTAGACCGCATTCAGAGACCCAGTACTTC
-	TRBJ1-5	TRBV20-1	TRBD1	CSASRDSSNQPQHF	TGCAGTGCTTCCCGGGACAGCAGCAATCAGCCCCAGCATTTT
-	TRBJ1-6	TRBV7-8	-	CASSPVDTSPLHF	TGTGCCAGCAGCCCGGTGGATACGTCACCCCTCCACTTT
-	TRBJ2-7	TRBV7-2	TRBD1	CASSSGTGGGYEQYF	TGTGCCAGCAGCTCCGGGACAGGGGGCGGCTACGAGCAGTACTTC
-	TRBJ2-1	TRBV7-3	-	CASSSRAGPYNEQFF	TGTGCCAGCAGCTCCCGGGCCGGGCCCTACAATGAGCAGTTCTTC
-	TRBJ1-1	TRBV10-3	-	CAISPTQAGGKAFF	TGTGCCATCAGCCCAACACAGGCGGGCGGTAAAGCTTTCTTT
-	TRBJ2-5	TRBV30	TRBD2	CAWSPIAGGRETQYF	TGTGCCTGGAGTCCCATTGCGGGGGGGCGAGAGACCCAGTACTTC
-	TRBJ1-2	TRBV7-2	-	CASSLRTENYGYTF	TGTGCCAGCAGCCTCAGGACAGAGAACTATGGCTACACCTTC
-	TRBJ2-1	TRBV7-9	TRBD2	CASSLVGLAGVGEQFF	TGTGCCAGCAGCTTAGTAGGTCTAGCGGGAGTCGGTGAGCAGTTCTTC
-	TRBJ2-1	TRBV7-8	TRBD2	CASSGTSGSYYEQFF	TGTGCCAGCAGCGGGACTAGCGGGAGTTACTATGAGCAGTTCTTC
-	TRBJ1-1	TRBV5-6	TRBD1	CASTHAQGYAFF	TGTGCCAGCACCCACGCACAGGGGTATGCTTTCTTT
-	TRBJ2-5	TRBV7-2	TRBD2	CASSPTRGAEQETQYF	TGTGCCAGCAGCCCCACGCGGGGGGCCGAACAAGAGACCCAGTACTTC
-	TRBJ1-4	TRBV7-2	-	CASSLDRDEKLFF	TGTGCCAGCAGCTTAGACAGAGATGAAAAACTGTTTTTT
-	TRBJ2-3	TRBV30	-	CAWSRKAGTDTQYF	TGTGCCTGGAGTCGAAAAGCTGGCACAGATACGCAGTATTTT
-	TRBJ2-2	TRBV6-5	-	CASSYRGSLTGELFF	TGTGCCAGCAGTTACAGGGGGTCCCTTACCGGGGAGCTGTTTTTT
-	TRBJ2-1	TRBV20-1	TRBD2	CSARESGGQTYNEQFF	TGCAGTGCTAGAGAAAGCGGGGGTCAAACCTACAATGAGCAGTTCTTC
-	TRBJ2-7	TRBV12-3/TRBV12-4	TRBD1	CASSLTGDEQYF	TGTGCCAGCAGCCTGACAGGGGACGAGCAGTACTTC
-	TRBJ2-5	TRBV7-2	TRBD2	CASSLTSGVTQYF	TGTGCCAGCAGCTTGACTAGCGGGGTGACCCAGTACTTC
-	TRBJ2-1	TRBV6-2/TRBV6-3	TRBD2	CASSYGSGGFLF	TGTGCCAGCAGTTACGGTAGCGGGGGATTTCTATTC
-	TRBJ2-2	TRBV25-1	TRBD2	CASSAREGGELFF	TGTGCCAGCAGTGCCAGGGAGGGCGGGGAGCTGTTTTTT
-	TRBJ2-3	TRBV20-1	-	CSARDPVASLTDTQYF	TGCAGTGCTAGAGATCCGGTAGCGAGTCTTACAGATACGCAGTATTTT
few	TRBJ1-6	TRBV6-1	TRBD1	CASTLGQGRNSPLHF	TGTGCCAGCACCCTGGGACAGGGCAGAAATTCACCCCTCCACTTT
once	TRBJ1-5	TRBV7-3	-	CASSLYLPESNQPQHF	TGTGCCAGCAGCCTCTATTTGCCAGAGAGCAATCAGCCCCAGCATTTT
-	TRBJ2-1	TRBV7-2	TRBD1	CASSSSNRGQNEQFF	TGTGCCAGCAGCTCGTCGAACAGGGGGCAGAATGAGCAGTTCTTC
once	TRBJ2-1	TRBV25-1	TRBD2	CASSEFAGGYNEQFF	TGTGCCAGCAGTGAATTTGCGGGGGGATACAATGAGCAGTTCTTC
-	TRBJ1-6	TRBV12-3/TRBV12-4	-	CASSSPRTGINSPLHF	TGTGCCAGCAGTTCACCCCGCACAGGGATTAATTCACCCCTCCACTTT
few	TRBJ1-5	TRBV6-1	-	CASSPQVNQPQHF	TGTGCCAGCAGCCCCCAGGTAAATCAGCCCCAGCATTTT
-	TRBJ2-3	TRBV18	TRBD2	CASSPASGGSPSTDTQYF	TGTGCCAGCTCACCGGCTAGCGGGGGCTCCCCTAGCACAGATACGCAGTATTTT
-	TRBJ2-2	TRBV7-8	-	CASSFVRGGELFF	TGTGCCAGCAGCTTCGTGAGGGGCGGGGAGCTGTTTTTT
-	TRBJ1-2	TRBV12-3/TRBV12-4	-	CASSLRGAPGYTF	TGTGCCAGCAGTTTAAGGGGGGCGCCTGGCTACACCTTC
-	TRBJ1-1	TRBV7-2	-	CASRPSLNTEAFF	TGTGCCAGCAGACCGTCTCTGAACACTGAAGCTTTCTTT
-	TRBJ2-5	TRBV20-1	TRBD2	CSASLAGVGETQYF	TGCAGTGCTAGTTTAGCGGGAGTAGGAGAGACCCAGTACTTC
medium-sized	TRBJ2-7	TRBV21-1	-	CASSKESGRAYEQYF	TGTGCCAGCAGCAAAGAAAGTGGGCGAGCCTACGAGCAGTACTTC
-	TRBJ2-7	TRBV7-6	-	CASSLWGESYEQYF	TGTGCCAGCAGCTTATGGGGCGAATCCTACGAGCAGTACTTC
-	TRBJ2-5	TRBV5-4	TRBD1	CASSFTGVQETQYF	TGTGCCAGCAGCTTTACAGGGGTCCAAGAGACCCAGTACTTC